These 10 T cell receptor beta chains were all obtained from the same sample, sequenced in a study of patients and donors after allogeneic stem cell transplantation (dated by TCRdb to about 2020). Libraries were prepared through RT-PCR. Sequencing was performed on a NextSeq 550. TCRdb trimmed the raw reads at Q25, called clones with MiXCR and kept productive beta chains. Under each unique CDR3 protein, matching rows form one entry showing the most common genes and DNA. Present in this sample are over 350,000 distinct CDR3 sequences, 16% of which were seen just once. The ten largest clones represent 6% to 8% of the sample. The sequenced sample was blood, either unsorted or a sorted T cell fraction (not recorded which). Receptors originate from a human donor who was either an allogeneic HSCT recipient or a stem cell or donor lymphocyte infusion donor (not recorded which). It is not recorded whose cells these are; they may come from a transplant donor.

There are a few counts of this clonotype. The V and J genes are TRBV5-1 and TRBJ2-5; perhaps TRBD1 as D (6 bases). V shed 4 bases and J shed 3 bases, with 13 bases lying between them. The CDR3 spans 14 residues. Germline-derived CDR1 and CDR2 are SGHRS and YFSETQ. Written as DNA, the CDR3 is TGCGCCAGCAGCGCAGCAGGGGTGGAAGAGACCCAGTACTTC. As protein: CASSAAGVEETQYF.

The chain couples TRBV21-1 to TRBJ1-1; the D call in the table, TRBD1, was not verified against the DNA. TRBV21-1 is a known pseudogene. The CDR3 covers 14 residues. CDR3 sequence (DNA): TGTGCCAGCAGTTTAACAGGGGTGGACACTGAAGCTTTCTTT. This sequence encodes CASSLTGVDTEAFF.

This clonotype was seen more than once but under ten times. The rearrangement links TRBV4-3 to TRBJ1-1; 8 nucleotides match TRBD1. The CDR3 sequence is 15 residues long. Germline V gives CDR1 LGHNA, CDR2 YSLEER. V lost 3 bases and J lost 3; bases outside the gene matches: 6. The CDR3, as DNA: TGCGCCAGCAGCCAGGCCGACAGGGGCGACACTGAAGCTTTCTTT. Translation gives CASSQADRGDTEAFF.

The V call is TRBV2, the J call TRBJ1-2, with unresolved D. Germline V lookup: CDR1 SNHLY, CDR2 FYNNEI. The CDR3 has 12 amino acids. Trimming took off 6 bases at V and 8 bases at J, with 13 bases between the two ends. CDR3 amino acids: CASRPGPNGYTF. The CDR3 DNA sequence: TGTGCCAGCAGGCCCGGGCCGAACGGCTACACCTTC.

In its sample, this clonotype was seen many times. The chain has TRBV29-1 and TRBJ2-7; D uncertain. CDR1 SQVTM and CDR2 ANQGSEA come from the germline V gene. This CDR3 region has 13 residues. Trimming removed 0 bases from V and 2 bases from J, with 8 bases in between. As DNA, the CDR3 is TGCAGCGTTGAAGATTGGCCCACCTACGAGCAGTACTTC. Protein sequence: CSVEDWPTYEQYF.

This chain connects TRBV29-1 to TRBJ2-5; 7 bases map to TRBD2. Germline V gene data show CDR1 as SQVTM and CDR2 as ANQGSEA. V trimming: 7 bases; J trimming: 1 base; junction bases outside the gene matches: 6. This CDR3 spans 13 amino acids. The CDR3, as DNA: TGCAGCGGTAGGCGGGGGTCCCAAGAGACCCAGTACTTC. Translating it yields CSGRRGSQETQYF.

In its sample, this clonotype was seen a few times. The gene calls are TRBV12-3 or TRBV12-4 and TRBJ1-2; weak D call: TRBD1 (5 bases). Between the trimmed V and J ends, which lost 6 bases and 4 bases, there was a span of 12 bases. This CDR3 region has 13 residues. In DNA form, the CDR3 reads TGTGCCAGCAGCAAGAAGGGGTTCTATGGCTACACCTTC. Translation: CASSKKGFYGYTF.

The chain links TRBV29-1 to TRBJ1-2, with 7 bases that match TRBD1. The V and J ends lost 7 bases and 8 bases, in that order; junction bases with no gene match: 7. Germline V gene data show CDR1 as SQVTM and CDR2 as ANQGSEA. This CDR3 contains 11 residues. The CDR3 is CSAQGTGGYTF. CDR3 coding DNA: TGCAGCGCACAGGGGACGGGGGGCTACACCTTC.

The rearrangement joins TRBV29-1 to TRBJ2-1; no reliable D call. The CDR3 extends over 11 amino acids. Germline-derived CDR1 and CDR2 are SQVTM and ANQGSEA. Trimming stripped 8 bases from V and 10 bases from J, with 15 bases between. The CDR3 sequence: CSTVRAPEQFF. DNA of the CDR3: TGCAGCACCGTCCGGGCCCCCGAGCAGTTCTTC.

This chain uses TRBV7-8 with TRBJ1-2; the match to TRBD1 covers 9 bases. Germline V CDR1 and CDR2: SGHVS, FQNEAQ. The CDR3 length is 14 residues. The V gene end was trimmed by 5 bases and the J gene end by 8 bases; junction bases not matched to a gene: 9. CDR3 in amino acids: CASSLPGQGHGYTF. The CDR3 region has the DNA TGTGCCAGCAGCCTTCCGGGACAGGGTCACGGCTACACCTTC.